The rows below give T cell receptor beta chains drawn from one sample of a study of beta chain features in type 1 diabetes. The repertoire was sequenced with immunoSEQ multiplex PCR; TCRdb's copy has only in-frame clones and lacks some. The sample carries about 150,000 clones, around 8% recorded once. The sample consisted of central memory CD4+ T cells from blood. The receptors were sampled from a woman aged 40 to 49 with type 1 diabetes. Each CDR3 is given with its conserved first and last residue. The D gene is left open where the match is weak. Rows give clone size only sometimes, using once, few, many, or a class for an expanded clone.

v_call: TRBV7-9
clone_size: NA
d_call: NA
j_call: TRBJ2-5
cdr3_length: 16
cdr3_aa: CASSRPQGRQQETQYF
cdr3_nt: TGTGCCAGCAGCCGTCCACAGGGACGGCAACAAGAGACCCAGTACTTC

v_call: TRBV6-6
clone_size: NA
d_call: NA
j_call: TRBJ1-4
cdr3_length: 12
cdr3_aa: CASSYSEEKLFF
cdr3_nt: TGTGCCAGCAGTTACTCTGAGGAAAAACTGTTTTTT

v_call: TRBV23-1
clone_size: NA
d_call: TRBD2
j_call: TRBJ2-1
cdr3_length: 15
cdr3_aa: CASSPDSGGPNEQFF
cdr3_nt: TGCGCCAGCAGTCCCGACTCGGGGGGGCCCAATGAGCAGTTCTTC

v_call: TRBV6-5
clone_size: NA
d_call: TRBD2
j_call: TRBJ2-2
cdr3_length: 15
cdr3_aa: CASSLGLAETGELFF
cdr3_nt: TGTGCCAGCAGCCTGGGACTAGCGGAGACCGGGGAGCTGTTTTTT

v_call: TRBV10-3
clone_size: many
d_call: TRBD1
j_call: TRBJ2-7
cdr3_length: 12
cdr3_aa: CASRQGGNEQYF
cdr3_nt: TGTGCCTCCAGACAGGGTGGGAACGAGCAGTACTTC

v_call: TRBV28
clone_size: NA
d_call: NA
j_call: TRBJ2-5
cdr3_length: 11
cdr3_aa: CASNAGETQYF
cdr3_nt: TGTGCCAGCAATGCCGGGGAGACCCAGTACTTC

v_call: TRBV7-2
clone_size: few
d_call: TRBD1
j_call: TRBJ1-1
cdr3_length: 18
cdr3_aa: CASSLDSFSQGANTEAFF
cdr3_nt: TGTGCCAGCAGCTTAGATTCCTTTAGTCAGGGGGCGAACACTGAAGCTTTCTTT

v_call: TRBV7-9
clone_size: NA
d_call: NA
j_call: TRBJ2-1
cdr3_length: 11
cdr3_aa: CASSPHDEQFF
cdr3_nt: TGTGCCAGCAGCCCACACGATGAGCAGTTCTTC

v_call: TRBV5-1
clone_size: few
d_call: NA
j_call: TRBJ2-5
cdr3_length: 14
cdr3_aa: CASSLGTGRETQYF
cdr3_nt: TGCGCCAGCAGCCTCGGAACGGGGAGGGAGACCCAGTACTTC

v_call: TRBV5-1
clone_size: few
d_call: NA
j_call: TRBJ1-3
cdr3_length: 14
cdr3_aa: CASSSQANGNTIYF
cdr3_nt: TGCGCCAGCAGCTCGCAGGCGAATGGAAACACCATATATTTT

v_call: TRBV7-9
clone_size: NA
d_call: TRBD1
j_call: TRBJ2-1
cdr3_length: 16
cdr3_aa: CASSYNTGVRGREQFF
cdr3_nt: TGTGCCAGCAGCTATAACACTGGCGTTAGGGGGCGTGAGCAGTTCTTC

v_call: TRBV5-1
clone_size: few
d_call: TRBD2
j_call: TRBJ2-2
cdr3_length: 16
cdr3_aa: CASSLLAGSNTGELFF
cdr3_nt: TGCGCCAGCAGCCTTCTAGCGGGGTCGAACACCGGGGAGCTGTTTTTT

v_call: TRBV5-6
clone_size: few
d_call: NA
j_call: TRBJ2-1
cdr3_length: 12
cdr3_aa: CASSLDSEEQFF
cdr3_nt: TGTGCCAGCAGCTTAGACAGTGAAGAGCAGTTCTTC

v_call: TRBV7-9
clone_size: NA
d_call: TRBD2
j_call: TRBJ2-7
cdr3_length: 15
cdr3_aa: CASSLNGLAGDEQYF
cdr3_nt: TGTGCCAGCAGCTTAAACGGACTAGCGGGAGACGAGCAGTACTTC

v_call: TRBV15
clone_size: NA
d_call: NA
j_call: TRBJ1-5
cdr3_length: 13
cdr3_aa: CATSYLEAQPQHF
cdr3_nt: TGTGCCACCAGCTACCTAGAAGCCCAGCCCCAGCATTTT

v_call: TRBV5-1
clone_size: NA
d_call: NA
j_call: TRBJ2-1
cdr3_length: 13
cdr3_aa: CASSLDRNNEQFF
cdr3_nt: TGCGCCAGCAGCTTGGACAGGAACAATGAGCAGTTCTTC

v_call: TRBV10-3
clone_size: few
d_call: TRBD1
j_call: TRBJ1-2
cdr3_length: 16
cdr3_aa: CAISWGGQGAYYGYTF
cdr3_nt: TGTGCCATCAGTTGGGGAGGACAGGGCGCCTACTATGGCTACACCTTC

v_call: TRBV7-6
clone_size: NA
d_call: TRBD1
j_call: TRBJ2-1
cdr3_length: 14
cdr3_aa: CASSRGPTDNEQFF
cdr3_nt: TGTGCCAGCAGTAGGGGGCCAACGGACAATGAGCAGTTCTTC

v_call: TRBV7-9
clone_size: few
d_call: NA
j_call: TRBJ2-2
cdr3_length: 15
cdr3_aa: CASSLAQGRTGELFF
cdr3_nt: TGTGCCAGCAGCTTAGCACAGGGCCGGACCGGGGAGCTGTTTTTT

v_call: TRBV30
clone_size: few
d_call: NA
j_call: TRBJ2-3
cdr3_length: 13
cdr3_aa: CAWSVTGTDTQYF
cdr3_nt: TGTGCCTGGAGTGTCACGGGAACAGATACGCAGTATTTT

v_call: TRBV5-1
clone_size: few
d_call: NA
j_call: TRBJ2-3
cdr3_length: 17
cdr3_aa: CASSLVVALEGTDTQYF
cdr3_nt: TGCGCCAGCAGCTTGGTTGTAGCTCTAGAAGGCACAGATACGCAGTATTTT

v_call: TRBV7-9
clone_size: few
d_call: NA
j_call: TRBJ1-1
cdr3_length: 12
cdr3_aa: CASSWETFQAFF
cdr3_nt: TGTGCCAGCAGCTGGGAGACATTTCAAGCTTTCTTT

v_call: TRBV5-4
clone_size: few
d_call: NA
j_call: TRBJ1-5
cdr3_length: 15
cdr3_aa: CASSADGGSNQPQHF
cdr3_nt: TGTGCCAGCAGCGCCGATGGGGGGAGCAATCAGCCCCAGCATTTT

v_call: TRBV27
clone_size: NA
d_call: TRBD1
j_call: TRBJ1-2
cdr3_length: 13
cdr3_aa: CASSLAGGYGYTF
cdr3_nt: TGTGCCAGCAGTCTCGCAGGGGGCTATGGCTACACCTTC

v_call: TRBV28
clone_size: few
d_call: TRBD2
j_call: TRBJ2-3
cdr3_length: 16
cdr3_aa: CASSATSGIPRDTQYF
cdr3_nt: TGTGCCAGCAGTGCGACTAGCGGGATACCTCGAGATACGCAGTATTTT

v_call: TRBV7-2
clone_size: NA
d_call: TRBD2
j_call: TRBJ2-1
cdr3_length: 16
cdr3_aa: CASSPTSGRGYNEQFF
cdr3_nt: TGTGCCAGCAGCCCGACTAGCGGGAGAGGATACAATGAGCAGTTCTTC

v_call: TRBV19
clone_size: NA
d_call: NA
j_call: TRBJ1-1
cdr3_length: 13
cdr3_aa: CASSMGHMREAFF
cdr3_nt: TGTGCCAGTAGTATGGGACACATGCGTGAAGCTTTCTTT

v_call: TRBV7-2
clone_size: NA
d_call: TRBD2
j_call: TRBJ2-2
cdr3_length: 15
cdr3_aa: CASSLGGRVTGELFF
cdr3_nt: TGTGCCAGCAGCTTAGGCGGGAGGGTCACCGGGGAGCTGTTTTTT

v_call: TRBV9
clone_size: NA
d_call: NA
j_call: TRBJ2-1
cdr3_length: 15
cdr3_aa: CASSPRVSSYNEQFF
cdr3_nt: TGTGCCAGCAGCCCCCGGGTGAGCTCCTACAATGAGCAGTTCTTC

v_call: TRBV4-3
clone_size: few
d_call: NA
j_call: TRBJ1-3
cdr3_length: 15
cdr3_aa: CASSQEAYSGNTIYF
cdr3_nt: TGCGCCAGCAGCCAAGAAGCTTACTCTGGAAACACCATATATTTT

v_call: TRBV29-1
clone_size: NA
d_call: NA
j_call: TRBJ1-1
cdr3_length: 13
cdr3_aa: CSVAPPGDTEAFF
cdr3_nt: TGCAGCGTTGCCCCCCCGGGAGACACTGAAGCTTTCTTT

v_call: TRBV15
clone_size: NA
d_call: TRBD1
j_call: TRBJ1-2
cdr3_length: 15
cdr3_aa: CATSRGQGRGYGYTF
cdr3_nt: TGTGCCACCAGCAGAGGACAGGGTCGGGGCTATGGCTACACCTTC

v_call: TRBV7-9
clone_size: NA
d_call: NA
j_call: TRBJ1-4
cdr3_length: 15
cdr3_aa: CASSPYGGGSEKLFF
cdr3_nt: TGTGCCAGCAGCCCCTACGGGGGTGGAAGTGAAAAACTGTTTTTT

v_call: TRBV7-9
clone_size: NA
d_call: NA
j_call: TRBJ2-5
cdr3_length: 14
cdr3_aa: CASSSPEGEETQYF
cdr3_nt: TGTGCCAGCAGTTCCCCGGAAGGGGAAGAGACCCAGTACTTC

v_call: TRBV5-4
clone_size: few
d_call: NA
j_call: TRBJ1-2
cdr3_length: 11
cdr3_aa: CASSLGTQNTF
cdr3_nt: TGTGCCAGCAGCTTAGGGACACAAAACACCTTC

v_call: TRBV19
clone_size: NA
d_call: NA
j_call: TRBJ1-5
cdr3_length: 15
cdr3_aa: CASSILVREDQPQHF
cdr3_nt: TGTGCCAGTAGTATCCTGGTCAGGGAGGATCAGCCCCAGCATTTT

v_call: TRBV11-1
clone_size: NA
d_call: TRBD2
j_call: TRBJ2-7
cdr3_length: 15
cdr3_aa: CASSPDSSGGYEQYF
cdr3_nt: TGTGCCAGCAGCCCCGATAGCAGCGGGGGCTACGAGCAGTACTTC

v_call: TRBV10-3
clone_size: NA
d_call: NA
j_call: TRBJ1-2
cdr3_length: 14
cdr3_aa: CAISDQQGNYGYTF
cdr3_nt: TGTGCCATCAGTGATCAACAGGGAAACTATGGCTACACCTTC

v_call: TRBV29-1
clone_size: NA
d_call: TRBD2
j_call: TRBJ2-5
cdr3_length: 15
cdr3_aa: CSAQRRGGSQETQYF
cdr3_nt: TGCAGCGCTCAAAGGCGGGGGGGCTCACAAGAGACCCAGTACTTC

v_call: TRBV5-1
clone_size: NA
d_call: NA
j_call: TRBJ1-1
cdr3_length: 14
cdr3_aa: CASSQGSTYTEAFF
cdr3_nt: TGCGCCAGCAGCCAAGGTAGCACCTACACTGAAGCTTTCTTT

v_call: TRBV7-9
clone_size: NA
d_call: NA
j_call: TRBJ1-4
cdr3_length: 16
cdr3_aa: CASSPRPGGVDEKLFF
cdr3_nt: TGTGCCAGCAGCCCCCGGCCAGGAGGAGTGGATGAAAAACTGTTTTTT

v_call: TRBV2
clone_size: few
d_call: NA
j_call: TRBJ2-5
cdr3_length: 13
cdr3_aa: CASRQEGLETQYF
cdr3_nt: TGTGCCAGCAGACAGGAAGGGTTGGAGACCCAGTACTTC

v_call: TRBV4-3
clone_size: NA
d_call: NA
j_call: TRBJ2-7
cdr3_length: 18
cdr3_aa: CASSPQYSGGAYAYEQYF
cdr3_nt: TGCGCCAGCAGCCCCCAATATAGTGGAGGGGCGTATGCCTACGAGCAGTACTTC

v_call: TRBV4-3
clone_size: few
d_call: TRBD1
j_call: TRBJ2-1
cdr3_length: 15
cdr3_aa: CASSLSGTGYNEQFF
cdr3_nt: TGCGCCAGCAGCCTTTCCGGGACAGGGTACAATGAGCAGTTCTTC

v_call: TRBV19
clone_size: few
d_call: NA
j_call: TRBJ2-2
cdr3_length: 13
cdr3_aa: CASRTKGTGELFF
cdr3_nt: TGTGCCAGTAGGACTAAGGGTACCGGGGAGCTGTTTTTT

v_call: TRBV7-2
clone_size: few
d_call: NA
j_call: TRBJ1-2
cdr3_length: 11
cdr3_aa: CASSQREGYTF
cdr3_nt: TGTGCCAGCAGCCAAAGGGAGGGCTACACCTTC

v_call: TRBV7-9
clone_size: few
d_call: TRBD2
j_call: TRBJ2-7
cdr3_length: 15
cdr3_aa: CASSPNSGGPYEQYF
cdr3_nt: TGTGCCAGCAGCCCTAATAGCGGGGGCCCCTACGAGCAGTACTTC

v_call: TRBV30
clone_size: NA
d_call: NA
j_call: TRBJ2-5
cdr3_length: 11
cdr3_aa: CAWTGVETQYF
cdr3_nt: TGTGCCTGGACAGGGGTAGAGACCCAGTACTTC

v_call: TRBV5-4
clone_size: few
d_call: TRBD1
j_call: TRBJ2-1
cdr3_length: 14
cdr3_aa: CASTSMTGAQEQFF
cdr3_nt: TGTGCCAGCACCTCCATGACAGGGGCCCAGGAGCAGTTCTTC

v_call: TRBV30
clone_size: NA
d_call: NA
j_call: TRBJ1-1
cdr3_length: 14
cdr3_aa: CAWTRITTNTEAFF
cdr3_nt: TGTGCCTGGACTAGGATCACTACGAACACTGAAGCTTTCTTT

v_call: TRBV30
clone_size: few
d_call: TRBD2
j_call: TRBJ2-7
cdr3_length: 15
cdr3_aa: CAWSQKGLADNEQYF
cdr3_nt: TGTGCCTGGAGCCAGAAGGGGCTAGCGGACAACGAGCAGTACTTC